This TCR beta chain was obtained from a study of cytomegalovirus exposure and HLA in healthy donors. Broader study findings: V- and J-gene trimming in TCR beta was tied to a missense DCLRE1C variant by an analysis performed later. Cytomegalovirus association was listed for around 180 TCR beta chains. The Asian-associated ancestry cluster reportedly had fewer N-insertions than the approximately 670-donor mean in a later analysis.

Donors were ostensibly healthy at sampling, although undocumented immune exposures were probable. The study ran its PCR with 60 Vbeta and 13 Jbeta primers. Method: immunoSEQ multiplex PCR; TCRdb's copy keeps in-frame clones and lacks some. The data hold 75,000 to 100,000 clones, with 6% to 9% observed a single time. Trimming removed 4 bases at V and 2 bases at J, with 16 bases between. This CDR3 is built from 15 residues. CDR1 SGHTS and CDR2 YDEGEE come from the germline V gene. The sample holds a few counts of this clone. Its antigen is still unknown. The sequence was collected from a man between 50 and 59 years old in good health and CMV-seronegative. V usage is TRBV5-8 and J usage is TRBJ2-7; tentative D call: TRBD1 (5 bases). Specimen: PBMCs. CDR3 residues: CASSTNQDITYEQYF. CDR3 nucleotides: TGTGCCAGCAGCACCAACCAGGACATCACCTACGAGCAGTACTTC.